This T cell receptor beta chain was sequenced during a study of metastatic and nonmetastatic thyroid tumors. Study-level information: Peripheral blood and tumor or nodule samples from malignant and benign thyroid patients were compared. Study observations and caveats: Patients with malignant thyroid tumors reportedly had significantly higher TCR beta diversity than those with benign nodules, in blood and tumor.

TCRdb recomputed clones from the PCR reads via MiXCR. The table shows tens of thousands of clones, with 15% to 20% occurring only once. At least ten counts were recorded for this clone. The antigen is unknown. Germline assignment: CDR1 SEHNR and CDR2 FQNEAQ (reference sequence). This CDR3 has 19 residues. Trimming cost V 1 base and J 2 bases; bases outside gene matches: 11. Patients had received no treatment of any kind before thyroid surgery. This receptor was obtained from a male donor with papillary thyroid cancer or a benign thyroid nodule (not recorded which). Some clones in this sample may be carry-over from other donors' samples. The sample was blood. The chain is built from TRBV7-9 and TRBJ1-5; 10 bases map to TRBD1. The CDR3 region has the DNA TGTGCCAGCAGCTTAGATCCGGGACAGGGGATGAGTGGCAATCAGCCCCAGCATTTT. Its protein is CASSLDPGQGMSGNQPQHF.